This T cell receptor (beta chain) was sequenced in a study of blood T cell repertoires in COVID-19. Study-level background: Collection of acute and convalescent COVID-19 samples took place in the United States, Italy and Spain. The cDNA or gDNA used as material had been derived from T cells, B-cell-depleted T cells, or PBMCs.

V dropped 4 bases and J dropped 3; count of bases not matched to a gene: 4. Germline CDR1 and CDR2: MNHEY and SMNVEV (reference sequence). The CDR3 is 16 residues long. In the authors' workflow: Quantification of nucleated cells was approximated via reference gene primer amplification. The repertoire was sequenced with immunoSEQ multiplex PCR; TCRdb's copy has only in-frame clones and lacks some. From that table come the V and J calls and clone size; the DNA was used to work out D and trimming. The sample has roughly 220,000 clones, about 85% seen once; the top ten hold around 2.9%. The V call is TRBV27, the J call TRBJ2-4; 12 positions agree with TRBD2. The sample comprised peripheral blood. This receptor was taken from a man aged 50-59 years who had recovered from COVID-19. The DNA of the CDR3 is TGTGCCAGCAGTTCTAGCGGGAGGGTGGTCAAAAACATTCAGTACTTC. Protein product: CASSSSGRVVKNIQYF.